This T cell receptor beta chain was identified in a study of T cell responses to AZD1222 COVID-19 vaccine. Study results and limitations: Two doses of AZD1222 preceded a rise in Spike-specific TCR breadth and depth.

TCRdb's table, derived via immunoSEQ multiplex PCR, lists solely in-frame clones and lacks some. The data contain tens of thousands of clones, over 75% of them seen just once; the ten biggest clones take up 15% to 20%. The CDR3 length is 13 residues. The germline V gene encodes CDR1 SNHLY and CDR2 FYNNEI. The germline V and J ends were trimmed by 6 bases and 0 bases, with 8 bases remaining between them. Comment on this clone: Antigen: not known.

The TCR comes from an adult who received the AZD1222 COVID-19 vaccine. The sample in question was peripheral blood, obtained 28 days after the second AZD1222 dose. V gene TRBV2 combines with J gene TRBJ1-2; D is unclear. CDR3 region: CASRQVTNYGYTF. The CDR3 DNA reads TGTGCCAGCAGACAAGTAACTAACTATGGCTACACCTTC. Using reference TRBV2 and TRBJ1-2 for the parts outside the CDR3, the full variable domain is EPEVTQTPSHQVTQMGQEVILRCVPISNHLYFYWYRQILGQKVEFLVSFYNNEISEKSEIFDDQFSVERPDGSNFTLKIRSTKLEDSAMYFCASRQVTNYGYTFGSGTRLTVV.